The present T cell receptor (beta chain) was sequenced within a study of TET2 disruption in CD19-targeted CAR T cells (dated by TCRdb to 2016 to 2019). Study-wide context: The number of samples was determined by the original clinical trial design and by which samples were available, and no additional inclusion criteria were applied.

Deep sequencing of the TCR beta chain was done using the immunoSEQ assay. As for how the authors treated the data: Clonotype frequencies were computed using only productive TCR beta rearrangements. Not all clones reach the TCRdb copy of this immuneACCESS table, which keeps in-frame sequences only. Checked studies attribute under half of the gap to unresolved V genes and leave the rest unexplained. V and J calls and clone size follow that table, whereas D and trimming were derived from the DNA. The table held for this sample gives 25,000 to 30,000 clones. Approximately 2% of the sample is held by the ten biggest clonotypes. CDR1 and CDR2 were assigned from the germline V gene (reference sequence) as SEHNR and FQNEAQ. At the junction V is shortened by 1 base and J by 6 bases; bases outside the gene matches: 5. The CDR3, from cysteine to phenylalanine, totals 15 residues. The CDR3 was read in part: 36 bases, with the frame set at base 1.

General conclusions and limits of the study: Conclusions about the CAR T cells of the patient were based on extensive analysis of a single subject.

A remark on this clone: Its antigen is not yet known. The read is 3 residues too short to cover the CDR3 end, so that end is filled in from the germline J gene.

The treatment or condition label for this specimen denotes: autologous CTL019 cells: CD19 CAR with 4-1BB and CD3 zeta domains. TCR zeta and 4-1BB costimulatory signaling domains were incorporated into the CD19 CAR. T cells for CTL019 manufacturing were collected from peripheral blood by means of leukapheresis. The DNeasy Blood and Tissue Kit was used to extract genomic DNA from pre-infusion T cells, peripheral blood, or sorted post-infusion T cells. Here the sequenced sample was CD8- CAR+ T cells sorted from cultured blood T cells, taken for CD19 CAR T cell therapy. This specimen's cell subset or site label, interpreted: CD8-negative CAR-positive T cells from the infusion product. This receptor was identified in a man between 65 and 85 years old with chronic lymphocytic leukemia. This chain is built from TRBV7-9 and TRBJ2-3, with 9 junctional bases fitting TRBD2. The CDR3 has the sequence CASSLGASGADTQYF. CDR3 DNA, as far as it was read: TGTGCCAGCAGCTTAGGGGCTAGCGGGGCGGATACG.